The next 21 T cell receptor beta chains were all read from a single sample in a study of T cell changes during pregnancy in multiple sclerosis. Here immunoSEQ multiplex PCR was the method, and the copy in TCRdb shows in-frame clones only, minus some. The profile covers about 57,000 clones, with 85% to 95% appearing a single time and under 2% taken by the ten largest. Sequenced here: peripheral blood, sampled after pregnancy. These receptors were collected from a female donor with multiple sclerosis, enrolled in a pregnancy study.

The CDR3 nucleotides read TGTGCCAGCAGTGGCCCCGGACAGGGGGTCGTCTCCTACGAGCAGTACTTC. Translated, it gives CASSGPGQGVVSYEQYF. The chain joins TRBV2 to TRBJ2-7; TRBD1 matches at 10 bases. From germline, CDR1 is SNHLY and CDR2 FYNNEI. V shed 4 bases, J shed 0 bases, and the junction held 9 bases outside the gene matches. The CDR3 is made up of 17 amino acids.

This clone was seen a handful of times. The chain carries TRBV30 and TRBJ1-1; D not certain. Germline V gene sequence: CDR1 GTSNPN, CDR2 SVGIG (reference sequence). Trimming removed 5 bases at V and 2 bases at J, with 6 bases between. This CDR3 spans 11 amino acids. The CDR3 region has the DNA TGTGCCTGGGAGGAAAACACTGAAGCTTTCTTT. Its translation is CAWEENTEAFF.

The J gene is TRBJ2-1, the V gene TRBV12-5, with 8 nucleotides matching TRBD2. CDR3 length equals 13 residues. With 5 bases clipped from V and 10 bases from J, the junction kept 7 bases outside the gene matches. The germline V gene has CDR1 LGHNT and CDR2 FRNRAP. CDR3 bases: TGTGCTAGTGGTCCGGTGGTAGCGGGAGAGCAGTTCTTC. It translates to CASGPVVAGEQFF.

The chain has TRBV5-1 and TRBJ1-4; no definite D call. Per germline, CDR1 SGHRS and CDR2 YFSETQ. CDR3 size: 17 residues. The V gene lost 2 bases and the J gene lost 0 bases, with 14 bases spanning the gap. The CDR3 DNA reads as TGCGCCAGCAGCTTACCTATCGGAACAGCAACTAATGAAAAACTGTTTTTT. Translated: CASSLPIGTATNEKLFF.

This chain uses TRBV5-1 with TRBJ2-1, with 8 positions matching TRBD2. The V gene end was trimmed by 1 base and the J gene end by 4 bases; junction bases not matched to a gene: 4. The germline V gene encodes CDR1 SGHRS and CDR2 YFSETQ. The CDR3 covers 15 residues. The CDR3 loop is CASSLSLAGYNEQFF. DNA for the CDR3: TGCGCCAGCAGCTTGAGTCTAGCGGGTTACAATGAGCAGTTCTTC.

This chain links TRBV7-3 with TRBJ2-1, with D possibly matching TRBD2 (5 bases). CDR3 length: 14 amino acids. Germline V gene lookup returns CDR1 SGHTA and CDR2 FQGTGA. Trimming took off 4 bases at V and 7 bases at J, with 14 bases between the two ends. Here the CDR3 reads CASSSQRAGNEQFF. Written as DNA, the CDR3 is TGTGCCAGCAGCTCCCAGAGGGCGGGTAATGAGCAGTTCTTC.

V and J are TRBV29-1 and TRBJ1-4; the D is unclear. Trimming left V 4 bases short and J 3 bases short, with 9 bases between. The CDR3 sequence is 13 residues long. Germline V gene lookup returns CDR1 SQVTM and CDR2 ANQGSEA. The CDR3 DNA reads as TGCAGCGTTGGGGAGGGTCCTAATGAAAAACTGTTTTTT. Its translation: CSVGEGPNEKLFF.

This chain connects TRBV5-6 to TRBJ2-2; 14 nucleotides line up with TRBD2. V lost 4 bases and J lost 7; bases outside the gene matches: 6. The CDR3 length is 16 residues. Germline-derived CDR1 and CDR2 are SGHDT and YYEEEE. CDR3: CASSIRLAGGVGELFF. The CDR3 DNA reads TGTGCCAGCAGCATCCGACTAGCGGGAGGGGTCGGGGAGCTGTTTTTT.

The V call is TRBV5-1, the J call TRBJ2-5, with TRBD2 as a possible D gene (6 bases). The J call may not be correct, given that the DNA end is closer to TRBJ2-7. This CDR3 is built from 14 residues. In germline, CDR1 is SGHRS, CDR2 YFSETQ. The CDR3 DNA follows: TGCGCCAGCAGCTCCGGGACTCGTACCTACGAGCAGTACTTC. The encoded protein is CASSSGTRTYEQYF.

The chain carries TRBV29-1 and TRBJ2-1, with 8 bases that match TRBD2. This CDR3 comprises 15 residues. Germline loops: CDR1 SQVTM, CDR2 ANQGSEA. The V and J ends lost 3 bases and 4 bases, in that order; junction bases with no gene match: 8. The CDR3 loop reads CSVDLETSAYNEQFF. The CDR3 nucleotides are TGCAGCGTTGACCTAGAGACTAGCGCGTACAATGAGCAGTTCTTC.

The chain links TRBV5-4 to TRBJ2-7; 10 bases match TRBD2. J was trimmed by 0 bases and V by 2 bases; bases with no gene match: 2. CDR1 and CDR2 from the germline V gene are SGHNT and YYREEE (reference sequence). The CDR3 totals 15 residues. The CDR3 spells CASSFLAGGSYEQYF. CDR3 nucleotide sequence: TGTGCCAGCAGCTTTTTAGCGGGAGGCTCCTACGAGCAGTACTTC.

This chain connects TRBV27 to TRBJ2-3; D perhaps matches TRBD2 (5 bases). Germline lookup yields CDR1 MNHEY and CDR2 SMNVEV (reference sequence). The length of the CDR3 is 14 residues. Between the trimmed V and J ends, which lost 2 bases and 3 bases, there was a span of 9 bases. The CDR3 sequence is CASSLIEGTDTQYF. As DNA, the CDR3 is TGTGCCAGCAGTTTAATTGAGGGAACAGATACGCAGTATTTT.

This sequence joins TRBV19 and TRBJ2-1; no firm D call. The CDR3 is made up of 14 amino acids. CDR1 is LNHDA, CDR2 SQIVND, per germline (reference sequence). Trimming removed 5 bases from V and 0 bases from J, with 8 bases in between. This chain's CDR3 is CASSGGVSYNEQFF. Written as DNA, the CDR3 is TGTGCCAGTAGTGGCGGCGTCTCCTACAATGAGCAGTTCTTC. Together with reference TRBV19 and TRBJ2-1, the CDR3 gives the full variable domain: DGGITQSPKYLFRKEGQNVTLSCEQNLNHDAMYWYRQDPGQGLRLIYYSQIVNDFQKGDIAEGYSVSREKKESFPLTVTSAQKNPTAFYLCASSGGVSYNEQFFGPGTRLTVL.

CDR3 loop: CASSLGQNYGYTF. The CDR3 DNA follows: TGTGCCAGCAGCTTAGGGCAGAACTATGGCTACACCTTC. J is TRBJ1-2 and V is TRBV11-3; no firm D call. V was clipped by 1 base and J by 2 bases, with 5 bases between them. Germline loops: CDR1 SGHNT, CDR2 YENEEA. The CDR3 contains 13 residues. Combining the CDR3 with reference TRBV11-3 and TRBJ1-2 gives the whole variable domain EAGVVQSPRYKIIEKKQPVAFWCNPISGHNTLYWYLQNLGQGPELLIRYENEEAVDDSQLPKDRFSAERLKGVDSTLKIQPAELGDSAVYLCASSLGQNYGYTFGSGTRLTVV.

This chain connects TRBV7-2 to TRBJ2-3; 8 bases fit TRBD2. This CDR3 has 15 amino acids. Per the germline V gene, CDR1 is SGHTA and CDR2 is FQGNSA. V dropped 5 bases and J dropped 4; count of bases not matched to a gene: 8. The CDR3 spells CASSDVGTRADTQYF. Written as DNA, the CDR3 is TGTGCCAGCAGCGACGTAGGGACTAGGGCAGATACGCAGTATTTT.

This clone occurred once. The chain combines TRBV18 with TRBJ2-7, with 9 bases fitting TRBD1. The CDR3 has 15 residues. V shed 4 bases and J 5 bases; nucleotides not matched to a gene: 9. Germline V CDR1 and CDR2: KGHSH, LQKENI. DNA of the CDR3: TGTGCCAGCTCACATGCCGGGACAGGGAGCCACGAGCAGTACTTC. Its protein product is CASSHAGTGSHEQYF.

The rearrangement joins TRBV27 to TRBJ2-1; D is perhaps TRBD2 (6 bases). The germline V and J ends were trimmed by 6 bases and 8 bases, with 23 bases remaining between them. The germline gives CDR1 MNHEY, CDR2 SMNVEV (reference sequence). This CDR3 has 16 amino acids. This CDR3 reads CASSRTLAGPSDEQFF. The CDR3 coding sequence is TGTGCCAGCAGCCGAACCTTGGCGGGACCCAGCGATGAGCAGTTCTTC.

This clone has only a few counts. The chain links TRBV10-3 to TRBJ1-1; tentative D call: TRBD1 (5 bases). Germline loops: CDR1 ENHRY, CDR2 SYGVKD. The CDR3 has 14 amino acids. Trimming took 6 bases from V and 3 from J, leaving 14 bases between them. The CDR3: CAISSDSLYTEAFF. The CDR3 DNA reads TGTGCCATCAGCAGCGACAGCCTCTACACTGAAGCTTTCTTT.

The chain recombines TRBV27 with TRBJ1-1; D call uncertain. This CDR3 region has 14 residues. The V gene's germline CDR1 is MNHEY and CDR2 SMNVEV (reference sequence). With 5 bases removed from V and 1 base from J, the gap between germline ends came to 11 bases. The CDR3 DNA is TGTGCCAGCAGTCTCCGGGTGACGAACACTGAAGCTTTCTTT. Its translation is CASSLRVTNTEAFF.

This rearrangement joins TRBV7-9 to TRBJ2-7, with 10 bases fitting TRBD2. The length of the CDR3 is 14 residues. The V gene's germline CDR1 is SEHNR and CDR2 FQNEAQ (reference sequence). Trimming at V came to 2 bases and at J to 2 bases, leaving 0 bases not matched to a gene. The CDR3 DNA is TGTGCCAGCAGCTTAAGCGGGGGGGCCTACGAGCAGTACTTC. This encodes CASSLSGGAYEQYF.

The chain carries TRBV28 and TRBJ2-6; tentatively, D is TRBD1 (5 bases). CDR1 and CDR2 from the germline V gene are MDHEN and SYDVKM. V shed 1 base and J shed 2 bases, with 9 bases lying between them. The CDR3 is 16 amino acids. CDR3 bases: TGTGCCAGCAGTTTATTTGTGACAGCTGGGGCCAACGTCCTGACTTTC. This gives the protein CASSLFVTAGANVLTF.